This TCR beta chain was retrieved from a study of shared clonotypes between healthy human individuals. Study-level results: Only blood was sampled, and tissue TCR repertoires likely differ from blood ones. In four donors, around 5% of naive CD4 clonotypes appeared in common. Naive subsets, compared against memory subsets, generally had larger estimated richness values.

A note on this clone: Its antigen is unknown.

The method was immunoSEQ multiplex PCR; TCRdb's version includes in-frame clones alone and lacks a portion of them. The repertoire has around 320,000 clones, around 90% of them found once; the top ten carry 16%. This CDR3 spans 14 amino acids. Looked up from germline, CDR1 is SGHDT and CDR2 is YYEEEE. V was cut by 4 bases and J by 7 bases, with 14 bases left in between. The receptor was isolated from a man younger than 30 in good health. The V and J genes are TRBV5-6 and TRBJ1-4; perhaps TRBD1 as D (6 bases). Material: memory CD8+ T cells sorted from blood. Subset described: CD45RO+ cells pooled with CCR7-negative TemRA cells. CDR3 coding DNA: TGTGCCAGCAGCCCGGGACATAGGAGTGAAAAACTGTTTTTT. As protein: CASSPGHRSEKLFF.